The source of this T cell receptor beta chain is a study of T cell changes during pregnancy in multiple sclerosis. The CDR3 loop spans 12 amino acids. Germline V gene sequence: CDR1 MNHNS, CDR2 SASEGT. The ends were cut back, 6 bases at V and 4 bases at J, with 10 bases in the middle. Some clones are missing from TCRdb's copy, which holds only in-frame ones; the method was immunoSEQ multiplex PCR. The data contain some 40,000 clones, 93% of them singletons. This chain joins TRBV6-1 and TRBJ2-7, with a possible D match to TRBD2 (5 bases). The specimen comprised CD4+ T cells from peripheral blood mononuclear cells, sampled in the first trimester of pregnancy. The TCR originated in a female donor with multiple sclerosis, enrolled in a pregnancy study. CDR3 sequence: CASSEGEYEQYF. The CDR3 DNA reads TGTGCCAGCAGCGAGGGAGAGTACGAGCAGTACTTC.